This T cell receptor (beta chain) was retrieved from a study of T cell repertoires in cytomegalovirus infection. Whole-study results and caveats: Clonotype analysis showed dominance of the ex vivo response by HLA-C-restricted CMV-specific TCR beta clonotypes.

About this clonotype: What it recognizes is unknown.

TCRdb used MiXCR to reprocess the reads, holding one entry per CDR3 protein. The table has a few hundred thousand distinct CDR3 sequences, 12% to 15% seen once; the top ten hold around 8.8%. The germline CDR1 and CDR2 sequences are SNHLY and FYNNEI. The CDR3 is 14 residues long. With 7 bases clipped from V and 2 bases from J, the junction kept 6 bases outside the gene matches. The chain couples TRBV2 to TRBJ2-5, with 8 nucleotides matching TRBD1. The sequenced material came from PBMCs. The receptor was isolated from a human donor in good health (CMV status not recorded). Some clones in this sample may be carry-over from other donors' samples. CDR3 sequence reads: CASIRTGRQETQYF. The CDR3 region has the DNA TGTGCCAGCATTCGGACAGGGCGTCAAGAGACCCAGTACTTC.